This T cell receptor beta chain stems from a study of vaccination and CD4 T cells after COVID-19. As to treatment: approximately nine-day PBMC culture with coronavirus spike peptide pools or control peptides (ViraFEST assay). The ends were cut back, 3 bases at V and 1 base at J, with 9 bases in the middle. Germline CDR1 LNHDA, CDR2 SQIVND (reference sequence). CDR3 size: 14 residues. An Oncomine TCR Beta short-read assay was used to sequence the DNA from cultured CD4+ T cells. TCRdb itself ran the PCR reads through MiXCR, one entry per CDR3 protein. Among some 7,100 distinct CDR3 sequences, around 63% were seen once, and the ten largest hold 34%. Worth noting for this clonotype: Its matching antigen is unknown.

This receptor was obtained from a human donor who had recovered from COVID-19. The chain recombines TRBV19 with TRBJ1-1, with a tentative D call TRBD1 (6 bases). Sequenced material: CD4+ T cells from blood, cultured in vitro. The CDR3 bases are TGTGCCAGTAGTATGCGGACAGAGAACACTGAAGCTTTCTTT. Translating gives CASSMRTENTEAFF.